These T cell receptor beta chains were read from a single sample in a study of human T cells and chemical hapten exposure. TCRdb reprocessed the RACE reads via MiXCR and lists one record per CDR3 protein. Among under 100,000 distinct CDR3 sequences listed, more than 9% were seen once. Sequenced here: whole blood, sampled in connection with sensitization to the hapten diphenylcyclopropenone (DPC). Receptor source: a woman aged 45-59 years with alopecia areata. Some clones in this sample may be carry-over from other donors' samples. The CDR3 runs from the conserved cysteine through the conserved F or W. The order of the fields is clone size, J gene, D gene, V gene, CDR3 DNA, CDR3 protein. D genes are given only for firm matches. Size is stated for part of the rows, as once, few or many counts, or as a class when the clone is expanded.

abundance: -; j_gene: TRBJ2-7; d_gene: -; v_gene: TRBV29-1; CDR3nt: TGCAGCGTTGAAGATCGCGCGGTGGCCTACGAGCAGTACTTC; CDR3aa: CSVEDRAVAYEQYF
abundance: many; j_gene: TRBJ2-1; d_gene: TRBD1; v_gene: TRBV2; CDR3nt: TGTGCCAGCGGCGGGACAGGCCGATACAATGAGCAGTTCTTC; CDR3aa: CASGGTGRYNEQFF
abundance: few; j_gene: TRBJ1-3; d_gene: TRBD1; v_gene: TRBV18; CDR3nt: TGTGCCAGCTCACAAACGGGACAGGGTCCATCTGGAAACACCATATATTTT; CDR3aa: CASSQTGQGPSGNTIYF
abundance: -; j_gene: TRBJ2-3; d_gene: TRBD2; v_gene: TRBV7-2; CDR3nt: TGTGCCAGCAGCCAACTAGCGGACCCTAGCACAGATACGCAGTATTTT; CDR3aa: CASSQLADPSTDTQYF
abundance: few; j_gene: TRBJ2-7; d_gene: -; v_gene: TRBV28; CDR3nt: TGTGCCAGCAGTATCGGACGTGAGCAGTACTTC; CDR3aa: CASSIGREQYF
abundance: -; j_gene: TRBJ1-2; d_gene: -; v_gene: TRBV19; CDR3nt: TGTGCCAGTAGTGAAGCCGGGACTATCTATGGCTACACCTTC; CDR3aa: CASSEAGTIYGYTF
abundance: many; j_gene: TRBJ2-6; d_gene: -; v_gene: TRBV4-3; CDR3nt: TGCGCCAGCAGCCAAGAGCCGGCAGCCTCCTCTGGGGTCAACGTCCTGACTTTC; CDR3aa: CASSQEPAASSGVNVLTF
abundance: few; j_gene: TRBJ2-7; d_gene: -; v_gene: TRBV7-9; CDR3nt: TGTGCCAGCAGCTTAAATTCGAAGGCAAACGGGCAGTACTTC; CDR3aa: CASSLNSKANGQYF
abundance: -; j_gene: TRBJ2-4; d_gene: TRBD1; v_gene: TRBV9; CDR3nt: TGTGCCAGCAGCCCCGGACAGGGCAATTCCAAAAACATTCAGTACTTC; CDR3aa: CASSPGQGNSKNIQYF
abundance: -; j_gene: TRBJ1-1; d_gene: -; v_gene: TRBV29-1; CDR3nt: TGCAGCGTTGAAGGAGCGAACACTGAAGCTTTCTTT; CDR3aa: CSVEGANTEAFF
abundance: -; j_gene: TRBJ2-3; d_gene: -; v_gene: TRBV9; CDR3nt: TGTGCCAGCAGCAGACGGGACCGAGACACAGATACGCAGTATTTT; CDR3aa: CASSRRDRDTDTQYF
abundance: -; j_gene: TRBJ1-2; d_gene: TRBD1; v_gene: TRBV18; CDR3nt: TGTGCCAGCTCGCCGGGACAGGGGATTGGCTACACCTTC; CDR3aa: CASSPGQGIGYTF
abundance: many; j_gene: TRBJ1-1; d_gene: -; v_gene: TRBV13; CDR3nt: TGTGCCAGCAGAAGACAGGCGTACACTGAAGCTTTCTTT; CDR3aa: CASRRQAYTEAFF
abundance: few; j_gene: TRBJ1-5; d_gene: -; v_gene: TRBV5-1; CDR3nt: TGCGCCAGCAGCTTGGGCGGAATCAATCAGCCCCAGCATTTT; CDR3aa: CASSLGGINQPQHF
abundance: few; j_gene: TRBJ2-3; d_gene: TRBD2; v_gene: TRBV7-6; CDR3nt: TGTGCCAGCAGCCCAAGGACTAGCGGGAGGATCACAGATACGCAGTATTTT; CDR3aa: CASSPRTSGRITDTQYF
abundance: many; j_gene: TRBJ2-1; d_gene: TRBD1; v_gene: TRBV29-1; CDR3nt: TGCAGCGTTGAAGTGGACAGGGTATCCTACAATGAGCAGTTCTTC; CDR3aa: CSVEVDRVSYNEQFF
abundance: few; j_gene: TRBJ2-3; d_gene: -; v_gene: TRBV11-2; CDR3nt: TGTGCCAGCAATGATCCTTCTAGCACAGATACGCAGTATTTT; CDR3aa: CASNDPSSTDTQYF
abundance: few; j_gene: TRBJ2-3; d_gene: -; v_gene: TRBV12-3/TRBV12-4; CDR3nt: TGTGCCAGCAGTCCGGGCCCAACCGAAGATACGCAGTATTTT; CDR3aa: CASSPGPTEDTQYF
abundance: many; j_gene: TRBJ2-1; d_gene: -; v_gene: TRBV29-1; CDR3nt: TGCAGCGTTGATATAGCGGGACAGTACAATGAGCAGTTCTTC; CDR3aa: CSVDIAGQYNEQFF
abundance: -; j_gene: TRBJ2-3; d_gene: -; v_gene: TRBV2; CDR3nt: TGTGCCAGCAGTGGAGGCACAGATACGCAGTATTTT; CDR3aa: CASSGGTDTQYF
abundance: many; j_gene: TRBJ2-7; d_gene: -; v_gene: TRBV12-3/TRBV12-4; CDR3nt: TGTGCCAGCAGACCAGGGGTGGCCAGGTCTCACGAGCAGTACTTC; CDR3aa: CASRPGVARSHEQYF
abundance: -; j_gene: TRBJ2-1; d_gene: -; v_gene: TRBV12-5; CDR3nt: TGTGCTAGTGGAAAGGCGGGCCAAAATGAGCAGTTCTTC; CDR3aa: CASGKAGQNEQFF
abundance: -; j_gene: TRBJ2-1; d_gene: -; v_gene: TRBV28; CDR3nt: TGTGCCAGCAGTTTCCGTCTCTATGAGCAGTTCTTC; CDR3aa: CASSFRLYEQFF
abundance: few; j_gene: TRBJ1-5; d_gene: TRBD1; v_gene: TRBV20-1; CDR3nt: TGCAGTGCCACTGGACAGGGGGCTCTCAATCAGCCCCAGCATTTT; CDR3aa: CSATGQGALNQPQHF
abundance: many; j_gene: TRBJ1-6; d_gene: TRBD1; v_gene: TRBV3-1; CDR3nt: TGTGCCAGCAGCCCGGACAGGGGGAATTCACCCCTCCACTTT; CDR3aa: CASSPDRGNSPLHF
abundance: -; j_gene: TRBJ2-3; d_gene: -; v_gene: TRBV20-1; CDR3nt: TGCAGTGCTAGGCAGACAGCCGCTAGCACAGATACGCAGTATTTT; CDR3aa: CSARQTAASTDTQYF
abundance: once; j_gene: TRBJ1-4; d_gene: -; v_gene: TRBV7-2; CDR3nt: TGTGCCAGCAGCCTAGGGGGTTATAACGAAAAACTGTTTTTT; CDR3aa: CASSLGGYNEKLFF
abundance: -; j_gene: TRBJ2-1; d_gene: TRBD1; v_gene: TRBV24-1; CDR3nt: TGTGCCACCAGTGATTTTGGGACAGGGCGGAATGAGCAGTTCTTC; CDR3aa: CATSDFGTGRNEQFF
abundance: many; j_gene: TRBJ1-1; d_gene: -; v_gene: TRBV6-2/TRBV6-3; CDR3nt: TGTGCCAGCAGACGACAGTCGAACACTGAAGCTTTCTTT; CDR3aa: CASRRQSNTEAFF
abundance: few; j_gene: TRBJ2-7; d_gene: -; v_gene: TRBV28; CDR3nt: TGTGCCACTAAGAACGGGGTGGTCGACGAGCAGTACTTC; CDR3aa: CATKNGVVDEQYF
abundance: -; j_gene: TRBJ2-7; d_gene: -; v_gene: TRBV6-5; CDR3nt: TGTGCCAGCACCGAGCTTAGCTCCTACGAGCAGTACTTC; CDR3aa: CASTELSSYEQYF
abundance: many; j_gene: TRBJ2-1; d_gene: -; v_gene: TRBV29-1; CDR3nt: TGCAGCGTTGAACCCGGATCGAAGGAGCAGTTCTTC; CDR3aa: CSVEPGSKEQFF
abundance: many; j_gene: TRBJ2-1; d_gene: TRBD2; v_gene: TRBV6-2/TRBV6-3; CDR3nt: TGTGCCAGCGAGGGAGGGAGTCTCAATGAGCAGTTCTTC; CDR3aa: CASEGGSLNEQFF
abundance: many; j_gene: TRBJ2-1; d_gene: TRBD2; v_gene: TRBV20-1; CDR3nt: TGCAGTGCCCCTACTAGCGGGAGGAGGAGTGAGCAGTTCTTC; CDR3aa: CSAPTSGRRSEQFF
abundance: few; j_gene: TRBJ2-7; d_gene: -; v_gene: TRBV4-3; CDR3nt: TGCGCCAGCAGCGAGGGACTTAGCTACGAGCAGTACTTC; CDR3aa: CASSEGLSYEQYF
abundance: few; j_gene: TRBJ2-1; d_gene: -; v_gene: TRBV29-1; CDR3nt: TGCAGCGTTGACCCAGGGGAGAGCTACAATGAGCAGTTCTTC; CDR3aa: CSVDPGESYNEQFF
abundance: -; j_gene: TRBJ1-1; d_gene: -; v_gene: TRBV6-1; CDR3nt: TGTGCCAGCATCCAGGGAAGATCTGAAGCTTTCTTT; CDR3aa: CASIQGRSEAFF
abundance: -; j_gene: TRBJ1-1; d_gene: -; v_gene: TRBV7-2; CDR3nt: TGTGCCAGCAGCTTCAGTAGGGGCACTGAAGCTTTCTTT; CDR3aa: CASSFSRGTEAFF
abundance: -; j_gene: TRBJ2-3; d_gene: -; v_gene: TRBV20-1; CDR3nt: TGCAGTGCTAGAGAACCTGGAAGCACAGATACGCAGTATTTT; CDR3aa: CSAREPGSTDTQYF
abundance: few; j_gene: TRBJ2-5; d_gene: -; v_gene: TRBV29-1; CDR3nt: TGCAGCGCCCGAGGACCCTCCCAAGAGACCCAGTACTTC; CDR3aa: CSARGPSQETQYF
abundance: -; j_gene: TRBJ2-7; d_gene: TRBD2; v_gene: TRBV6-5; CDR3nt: TGTGCCAGCGTAGATAGCGGGAGTTACGAGCAGTACTTC; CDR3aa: CASVDSGSYEQYF
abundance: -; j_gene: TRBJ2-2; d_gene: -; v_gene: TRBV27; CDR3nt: TGTGCCAGCAGTAACAGAATTACCGGGGAGCTGTTTTTT; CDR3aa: CASSNRITGELFF
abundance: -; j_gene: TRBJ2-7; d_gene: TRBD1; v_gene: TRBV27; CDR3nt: TGTGCCAGCAGTTTGGACAGGGACTCCTACGAGCAGTACTTC; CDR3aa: CASSLDRDSYEQYF
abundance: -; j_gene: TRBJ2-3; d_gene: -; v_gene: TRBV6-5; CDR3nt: TGTGCCAGCAGTTACCATCGTCAGGGGCCACAAGGCCCAGATACGCAGTATTTT; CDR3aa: CASSYHRQGPQGPDTQYF
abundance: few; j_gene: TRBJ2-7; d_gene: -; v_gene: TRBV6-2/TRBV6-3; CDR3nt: TGTGCCAGCAGCGCCCAGGGGATGGTCTACGAGCAGTACTTC; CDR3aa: CASSAQGMVYEQYF
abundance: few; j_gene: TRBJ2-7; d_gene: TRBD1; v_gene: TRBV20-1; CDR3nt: TGCAGTGCTTGGACAGGGTTCTACGAGCAGTACTTC; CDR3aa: CSAWTGFYEQYF
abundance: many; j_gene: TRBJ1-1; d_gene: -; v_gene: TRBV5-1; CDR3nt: TGCGCCAGCAGCTACATGGGGAGAGCGAACACTGAAGCTTTCTTT; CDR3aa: CASSYMGRANTEAFF
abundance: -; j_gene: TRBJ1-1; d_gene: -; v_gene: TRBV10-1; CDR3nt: TGCGCCACCGGGGGGTATGAAGCTTTCTTT; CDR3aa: CATGGYEAFF
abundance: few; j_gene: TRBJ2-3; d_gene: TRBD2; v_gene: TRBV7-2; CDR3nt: TGTGCCAGCAGCGCGCTGGGGGGAGGGGGCACAGATACGCAGTATTTT; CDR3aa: CASSALGGGGTDTQYF
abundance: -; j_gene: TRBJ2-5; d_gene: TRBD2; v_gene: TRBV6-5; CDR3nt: TGTGCCAGCAGTTTGGGACTAGCGGGGCGTGAGACCCAGTACTTC; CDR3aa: CASSLGLAGRETQYF